Listed below are T cell receptor beta chains from one sample, sequenced in a study of CD8 T cells in ankylosing spondylitis. One entry per CDR3 protein, called by TCRdb with MiXCR from the 5' RACE reads. The sample consists of around 490,000 distinct CDR3 sequences, roughly 5.3% of them appearing once. Sample: blood, either unsorted or a sorted T cell fraction (not recorded which). These receptors were obtained from a male donor with ankylosing spondylitis. CDR3s include the opening cysteine and the closing phenylalanine or tryptophan. The D gene is left open where the match is weak. The size field is filled for only some rows; it gives once, few, many or a size class.

TRBJ1-1,NA,many,TRBV29-1,13,TGCAGCGTTGAGGGGTCTATGAACACTGAAGCTTTCTTT,CSVEGSMNTEAFF
TRBJ2-7,TRBD1,many,TRBV27,13,TGTGCCAGCACAGACAGGGGTACGTCCGAGCAGTACTTC,CASTDRGTSEQYF
TRBJ1-1,NA,many,TRBV5-1,14,TGCGCCAGCAGCTTCGGACCGACGAACACTGAAGCTTTCTTT,CASSFGPTNTEAFF
TRBJ2-5,NA,many,TRBV6-1,17,TGTGCCAGCACCCCGAATATAGGGGGGGTGTACCAAGAGACCCAGTACTTC,CASTPNIGGVYQETQYF
TRBJ2-1,NA,few,TRBV7-3,13,TGTGCCAGCAGCTTAATGTTCGGGGTTGAGCAGTTCTTC,CASSLMFGVEQFF
TRBJ2-1,TRBD1,medium-sized,TRBV12-3/TRBV12-4,16,TGTGCCAGCAGTCCCGTGGACAGGTCATCCAGGTATGAGCAGTTCTTC,CASSPVDRSSRYEQFF
TRBJ2-3,NA,many,TRBV29-1,15,TGCAGCGTTGAAGACGACTCACCAGGGACAGATACGCAGTATTTT,CSVEDDSPGTDTQYF
TRBJ2-5,NA,NA,TRBV11-1,15,TGTGCCAGCAGCTTCCGAGACGGGGTGCGAGAGACCCAGTACTTC,CASSFRDGVRETQYF
TRBJ1-3,TRBD1,many,TRBV28,15,TGTGCCAGCAGCAGGGACAGAAACTCTGGAAACACCATATATTTT,CASSRDRNSGNTIYF
TRBJ2-2,NA,many,TRBV6-6,13,TGTGCCAGCAGCCTTGTATCCCCCGGGGAGCTGTTTTTT,CASSLVSPGELFF
TRBJ2-1,NA,NA,TRBV4-3,15,TGCGCCAGCAGCCAAGAGGGACTCCGTCGGGATGAGCAGTTCTTC,CASSQEGLRRDEQFF
TRBJ2-2,TRBD2,many,TRBV29-1,15,TGCAGCTCGGGAGTAGCGGGAGGGTTCACCGGGGAGCTGTTTTTT,CSSGVAGGFTGELFF
TRBJ1-3,NA,many,TRBV13,11,TGTGCCAGCGTAACTGGAAACACCATATATTTT,CASVTGNTIYF
TRBJ1-2,NA,many,TRBV6-5,15,TGTGCCAGCAGTTACGGGGCAGCAACTAACTATGGCTACACCTTC,CASSYGAATNYGYTF
TRBJ2-5,NA,many,TRBV29-1,12,TGCAGCGCGACGCCTAGCTTGGAGACCCAGTACTTC,CSATPSLETQYF
TRBJ2-1,NA,many,TRBV4-3,14,TGCGCCAGCAGCCGGAGCAGGGGGGACAATGAGCAGTTCTTC,CASSRSRGDNEQFF
TRBJ1-6,NA,many,TRBV9,16,TGTGCCAGCAGCGCGACAGGAAGATCCTATAATTCACCCCTCCACTTT,CASSATGRSYNSPLHF
TRBJ2-7,NA,NA,TRBV29-1,12,TGCAGCGTAATTATCCCCGCCTACGAGCAGTACTTC,CSVIIPAYEQYF
TRBJ2-7,TRBD1,many,TRBV24-1,14,TGTGCCACCAGTGATCCACAGGGGTCCTACGAGCAGTACTTC,CATSDPQGSYEQYF
TRBJ1-2,NA,few,TRBV28,13,TGTGCCAGCAGTTTAATTACAGGCGGTGGCTACACCTTC,CASSLITGGGYTF
TRBJ2-1,NA,NA,TRBV6-2/TRBV6-3,16,TGTGCCAGCAGTTACGATCCCTCGAGCTCCTACAATGAGCAGTTCTTC,CASSYDPSSSYNEQFF
TRBJ2-3,NA,NA,TRBV27,13,TGTGCCAGCAGTTTAAAGGGGGCAGATACGCAGTATTTT,CASSLKGADTQYF
TRBJ2-1,NA,few,TRBV7-2,13,TGTGCCAGCAGCTTAGCCAGGGACGGTGAGCAGTTCTTC,CASSLARDGEQFF
TRBJ2-6,TRBD1,many,TRBV5-1,16,TGCGCCAGCAGCCGACAGGGGGCTTCTGGGGCCAACGTCCTGACTTTC,CASSRQGASGANVLTF
TRBJ2-7,TRBD1,NA,TRBV6-1,14,TGTGCCAGCAGTCGGACGGGACAGGGGGCCGAGCAGTACTTC,CASSRTGQGAEQYF
TRBJ1-1,TRBD1,many,TRBV20-1,13,TGCAGTGCTAGCCCAGGGGGCAACACTGAAGCTTTCTTT,CSASPGGNTEAFF
TRBJ1-5,NA,many,TRBV12-5,12,TGTGCTAGTGGTTCCCCCCCTCAGCCCCAGCATTTT,CASGSPPQPQHF
TRBJ1-1,NA,many,TRBV20-1,13,TGCAGTGCCTCGCCCACCCCGAGTACTGAAGCTTTCTTT,CSASPTPSTEAFF
TRBJ2-1,NA,many,TRBV24-1,12,TGTGCCACCACCCCCGATGGACAAGAGCAGTTCTTC,CATTPDGQEQFF
TRBJ1-1,TRBD1,many,TRBV29-1,15,TGCAGCGTTGATTGGTCAGGGGGAGTGAACACTGAAGCTTTCTTT,CSVDWSGGVNTEAFF
TRBJ2-2,NA,many,TRBV7-9,15,TGTGCCAGCAGCTTAGACCGGGGCCCTCCCGGGGAGCTGTTTTTT,CASSLDRGPPGELFF
TRBJ1-1,NA,NA,TRBV12-3/TRBV12-4,15,TGTGCCAGCACCCCTCCCGGGGTGGGTGACACTGAAGCTTTCTTT,CASTPPGVGDTEAFF
TRBJ1-5,NA,many,TRBV7-8,16,TGTGCCAGCAGCACCCGCGGGGTAGCGAGCAATCAGCCCCAGCATTTT,CASSTRGVASNQPQHF
TRBJ2-2,NA,many,TRBV4-3,19,TGCGCCAGCAGCCAAGCCAGGGAAAGATCTTACGGGGACACCGGGGAGCTGTTTTTT,CASSQARERSYGDTGELFF
TRBJ2-5,TRBD2,many,TRBV20-1,13,TGCAGTGCCAGGAGCGGGAGAAGAGAGACCCAGTACTTC,CSARSGRRETQYF
TRBJ1-2,NA,many,TRBV28,12,TGTGCCAGCAGCCCACGGGCTCGGGGCTACACCTTC,CASSPRARGYTF
TRBJ2-1,NA,NA,TRBV2,11,TGTGCCAGGGACGGATCTGGTGAGCAGTTCTTC,CARDGSGEQFF
TRBJ1-3,NA,few,TRBV7-2,13,TGTGCCAGCAGCCTCAGACAGGCGAACACCATATATTTT,CASSLRQANTIYF
TRBJ2-1,NA,many,TRBV5-1,14,TGCGCCAGCAGCTTGGGCAATTTTGAGAATGAGCAGTTCTTC,CASSLGNFENEQFF
TRBJ1-4,NA,many,TRBV20-1,14,TGCAGTGCTCCCCCCACTTCCTCGGGGGAAAAACTGTTTTTT,CSAPPTSSGEKLFF
TRBJ2-7,TRBD2,few,TRBV6-1,17,TGTGCCAGCGATACGGGGGGGCTGGGGATGGGACTCTACGAGCAGTACTTC,CASDTGGLGMGLYEQYF
TRBJ2-5,NA,many,TRBV7-8,13,TGTGCCAGCAGCTCCAGTTTATTAGAGACCCAGTACTTC,CASSSSLLETQYF
TRBJ2-2,NA,NA,TRBV13,17,TGTGCCAGCAGCTTAAGGCCCCTGGGCCCGAACACCGGGGAGCTGTTTTTT,CASSLRPLGPNTGELFF
TRBJ2-1,TRBD2,many,TRBV7-2,15,TGTGCCAGCAGCCCTGTCCAGCGGGGATACAATGAGCAGTTCTTC,CASSPVQRGYNEQFF
TRBJ2-7,TRBD1,few,TRBV11-2,15,TGTGCCAGCAGCCAAGGGACAGGCCCCCGGTCGGAGCAGTACTTC,CASSQGTGPRSEQYF
TRBJ2-3,NA,many,TRBV24-1,13,TGTGCCACCAGTATGACGAGCACAGATACGCAGTATTTT,CATSMTSTDTQYF
TRBJ1-5,NA,many,TRBV12-3/TRBV12-4,12,TGTGCCAGCAGTTTTAGCAATCAGCCCCAGCATTTT,CASSFSNQPQHF